A selection of T cell receptor beta chains follows, all from one sample in a study of identifying expanded T cells in peripheral blood. Sequenced by immunoSEQ multiplex PCR; TCRdb stores in-frame clones only, minus some. The data hold approximately 97,000 clones, with approximately 88% observed a single time. The sample taken for sequencing was blood. The receptors here all came from a person aged 18-69 years in good health. CDR3s include the opening cysteine and the closing phenylalanine or tryptophan. Each record gives: V gene, clone size, D gene, J gene, CDR3 DNA, CDR3 protein. The D gene is left open where the match is weak. Clone size is shown for a subset of rows, as once, few, many or a class of expanded clone.

>TRBV29-1|.|.|TRBJ1-5
TGCAGCGTTGTCGCGCACGGGGGGACAAATCAGCCCCAGCATTTT
CSVVAHGGTNQPQHF
>TRBV4-1|once|.|TRBJ2-2
TGCGCCAGCAGCCAAGATGGGCCCGGGGAGCTGTTTTTT
CASSQDGPGELFF
>TRBV7-2|.|.|TRBJ1-3
TGTGCCAGCAGCTTAGCGAGGACGGTTCGCTCTGGAAACACCATATATTTT
CASSLARTVRSGNTIYF
>TRBV2|few|.|TRBJ2-7
TGTGCCAGCAGTGAAACACAGATTAGTAACGAGCAGTACTTC
CASSETQISNEQYF
>TRBV10-3|.|.|TRBJ1-6
TGTGCCATCTCGGACATGGAGCCGAATAATTCACCCCTCCACTTT
CAISDMEPNNSPLHF
>TRBV27|.|.|TRBJ2-7
TGTGCCAGCAGTTCCGCGGCCCCGTACGAGCAGTACTTC
CASSSAAPYEQYF
>TRBV7-3|.|.|TRBJ1-1
TGTGCCAGCAGCTTACCGGGGCTTGAAGCTTTCTTT
CASSLPGLEAFF
>TRBV5-4|.|TRBD1|TRBJ2-7
TGTGCCAGCAGCTCCGGGACAGGGATTTTTGAGCAGTACTTC
CASSSGTGIFEQYF
>TRBV29-1|.|.|TRBJ1-5
TGCAGCGTTGAAGTAGAAGGTGGTCAGCCCCAGCATTTT
CSVEVEGGQPQHF
>TRBV6-5|.|TRBD1|TRBJ1-2
TGTGCCAGCAGCCGATACACAGGGGGCGCGACTGGCTACACCTTC
CASSRYTGGATGYTF
>TRBV27|.|.|TRBJ2-7
TGTGCCAGCAGTTCATCCTCCTACGAGCAGTACTTC
CASSSSSYEQYF
>TRBV10-3|once|TRBD2|TRBJ2-7
TGTGCCATCAGTGAGTCCCTAGTTGGGCGGGAGGGCCGCTACGAGCAGTACTTC
CAISESLVGREGRYEQYF
>TRBV7-6|.|.|TRBJ2-5
TGTGCCAGCAGCCTCCGGCATAGCGGAGAAGAGACCCAGTACTTC
CASSLRHSGEETQYF
>TRBV28|.|TRBD1|TRBJ1-4
TGTGCCAGCAGTTTAGGGGGAACAGGGGATGAAAAACTGTTTTTT
CASSLGGTGDEKLFF
>TRBV30|.|TRBD2|TRBJ2-3
TGTGCCTGGAGTTTCGGGGGGGGTGAGAGCCCGCAGTATTTT
CAWSFGGGESPQYF
>TRBV7-6|.|TRBD1|TRBJ1-1
TGTGCCAGCAGCCCCACAGGGGAGACTGAAGCTTTCTTT
CASSPTGETEAFF
>TRBV11-2|.|.|TRBJ2-7
TGTGCCAGCAGCTTAGAATTGGGCTACGAGCAGTACTTC
CASSLELGYEQYF
>TRBV5-8|.|TRBD2|TRBJ2-7
TGTGCCAGCAGCTTAACTAGCGGGACCTTCTACGAGCAGTACTTC
CASSLTSGTFYEQYF
>TRBV5-1|.|TRBD2|TRBJ2-3
TGCGCCAGCAGCTTGGGGCTAGCGGGAGCTAGCACAGATACGCAGTATTTT
CASSLGLAGASTDTQYF
>TRBV4-1|once|TRBD2|TRBJ2-2
TGCGCCAGCAGCCGGGGATCAGGACTAGGAAGTTTTGCCGGGGAGCTGTTTTTT
CASSRGSGLGSFAGELFF
>TRBV14|.|.|TRBJ2-1
TGTGCCAGCAGCCAAGCTTCTCACAACAATGAGCAGTTCTTC
CASSQASHNNEQFF
>TRBV5-1|.|TRBD1|TRBJ2-1
TGCGCCAGCAGCGCGGGACAGGAGAACAATGAGCAGTTCTTC
CASSAGQENNEQFF
>TRBV18|.|.|TRBJ2-3
TGTGCCAGCTCACCACCGGGCGCAGATACGCAGTATTTT
CASSPPGADTQYF
>TRBV19|.|TRBD1|TRBJ1-1
TGTGCCAGTAGCGTGACAGGGATTAACACTGAAGCTTTCTTT
CASSVTGINTEAFF
>TRBV28|.|TRBD2|TRBJ2-1
TGTGCCAGCAGTTCCCTCCCGGGACTAGCGGGAGGTTGGGGCAATGAGCAGTTCTTC
CASSSLPGLAGGWGNEQFF
>TRBV29-1|.|TRBD2|TRBJ2-3
TGCAGCGTTGAAGGACGGGCTAGCGGAACGCAGTATTTT
CSVEGRASGTQYF
>TRBV5-6|.|TRBD1|TRBJ1-2
TGTGCCAGCACCGAATACCACAGGGGCGTCTATGGCTACACCTTC
CASTEYHRGVYGYTF
>TRBV7-3|.|.|TRBJ1-1
TGTGCCAGCAGCTCCACTAGGGGGTCTGACGAAGCTTTCTTT
CASSSTRGSDEAFF
>TRBV29-1|.|TRBD2|TRBJ2-7
TGCAGCGTTGCAGGTGAGAGCGGGAGGGCCCACGAGCAGTACTTC
CSVAGESGRAHEQYF
>TRBV25-1|.|.|TRBJ2-5
TGTGCCAGCAGTGGAGTTCCCCAGGAGACCCAGTACTTC
CASSGVPQETQYF
>TRBV5-1|once|.|TRBJ2-5
TGCGCCAGCAGCTTACTGACCAGGGGCAGGGAGACCCAGTACTTC
CASSLLTRGRETQYF
>TRBV6-6|once|.|TRBJ1-6
TGTGCCAGCAGTTCTCCACGACGGGATAATTCACCCCTCCACTTT
CASSSPRRDNSPLHF
>TRBV28|.|.|TRBJ2-1
TGTGCCAGCAGTTTTGAAGCCGTGTCGTACAATGAGCAGTTCTTC
CASSFEAVSYNEQFF
>TRBV4-2|.|TRBD1|TRBJ2-3
TGTGCCAGCAGATCAAGGTCGGGACAGGGGGCAGCAGATACGCAGTATTTT
CASRSRSGQGAADTQYF
>TRBV11-2|.|TRBD2|TRBJ2-3
TGTGCCAGCTTACCGCGGGGGGAAACAGATACGCAGTATTTT
CASLPRGETDTQYF
>TRBV28|.|.|TRBJ2-7
TGTGCCAGCAGTATCCCCCAGTCCTACGAGCAGTACTTC
CASSIPQSYEQYF
>TRBV27|few|TRBD1|TRBJ1-5
TGTGCCAGCCGGGGAGGACAGGGCGGCAATCAGCCCCAGCATTTT
CASRGGQGGNQPQHF
>TRBV19|.|.|TRBJ2-7
TGTGCCAGTAGTATGTCGACAGTGGAGGTCTACGAGCAGTACTTC
CASSMSTVEVYEQYF
>TRBV6-6|.|.|TRBJ2-5
TGTGCCAGCAGTTACTTAGGGCAGGGATCGGAGACCCAGTACTTC
CASSYLGQGSETQYF
>TRBV15|.|.|TRBJ1-2
TGTGCCACCAGCAGACTAAGGCTCAGGGACAATCTTGGCTACACCTTC
CATSRLRLRDNLGYTF
>TRBV7-9|.|.|TRBJ1-5
TGTGCCAGCAGCTTAGGGAGCCCACGGGAGCCCCAGCATTTT
CASSLGSPREPQHF
>TRBV28|.|TRBD2|TRBJ2-5
TGTGCCAGCAGTTTTGGGGGGGTGGAGACCCAGTACTTC
CASSFGGVETQYF
>TRBV6-6|.|TRBD1|TRBJ1-5
TGTGCCAGCACCTGGGCAGGGGGCTTTCAGCCCCAGCATTTT
CASTWAGGFQPQHF
>TRBV7-2|.|TRBD2|TRBJ2-3
TGTGCCAGCAGCTTAGCGCGCCCAGCGGGGGGGCCATTAGATACGCAGTATTTT
CASSLARPAGGPLDTQYF
>TRBV2|.|.|TRBJ2-7
TGTGCCAGCAGTGAAGACAGGGTAGACGAGCAGTACTTC
CASSEDRVDEQYF
>TRBV9|.|.|TRBJ1-1
TGTGCCAGCAGTCCGGGACCAATGAACACTGAAGCTTTCTTT
CASSPGPMNTEAFF
>TRBV2|.|.|TRBJ1-2
TGTGCCAGCAGTTTGACCGAGAACTATGGCTACACCTTC
CASSLTENYGYTF
>TRBV5-8|.|.|TRBJ2-5
TGTGCCAGCAGCTTGAGAGAGACCCAGTACTTC
CASSLRETQYF
>TRBV6-6|.|.|TRBJ2-1
TGTGCCAGCAGTTACTTAGGGACAACCCAAGGGGAGCAGTTCTTC
CASSYLGTTQGEQFF
>TRBV6-5|.|TRBD1|TRBJ2-5
TGTGCCAGCAGCACAGGGGGCCCAGAGACCCAGTACTTC
CASSTGGPETQYF
>TRBV4-1|.|TRBD2|TRBJ2-7
TGCGCCAGCAGCCAAGACGCTCTAGCCCCTAGCGGGAGGGACGAGCAGTACTTC
CASSQDALAPSGRDEQYF
>TRBV5-5|.|.|TRBJ1-4
TGTGCCAGCAGCTTGGTGGGGTTTGCAACTAATGAAAAACTGTTTTTT
CASSLVGFATNEKLFF
>TRBV7-2|.|.|TRBJ1-1
TGTGCCAGCAGCTTTGGGACCACTGAAGCTTTCTTT
CASSFGTTEAFF
>TRBV7-8|few|.|TRBJ1-3
TGTGCCAGCAGCGCGGACGGCTACTCTGGAAACACCATATATTTT
CASSADGYSGNTIYF
>TRBV2|few|TRBD1|TRBJ1-5
TGTGCCAGCAGCGGGGACAGGTTCAATCAGCCCCAGCATTTT
CASSGDRFNQPQHF
>TRBV11-3|.|.|TRBJ1-3
TGTGCCAGCAGCGTAGGGTCAGCGGGCTCTGGAAACACCATATATTTT
CASSVGSAGSGNTIYF
>TRBV7-9|.|.|TRBJ1-1
TGTGCCAGCAGCTTCCGACAGATGAACACTGAAGCTTTCTTT
CASSFRQMNTEAFF
>TRBV5-4|.|TRBD1|TRBJ1-1
TGTGCCAGCAGCACCACAGGGGTTACTGAAGCTTTCTTT
CASSTTGVTEAFF